Listed below are T cell receptor beta chains from one sample, sequenced in a study of HIV-infected patients and healthy controls. TCRdb passed the 5' RACE reads through MiXCR, listing each CDR3 protein once. Of around 7,000 distinct CDR3 sequences listed, about 10% were seen once; the top ten hold less than 20%. This material consisted of blood, taken during antiretroviral therapy. These receptor sequences come from an adult with HIV infection. CDR3s include the opening cysteine and the closing phenylalanine or tryptophan. Fields, in order: D gene, clone size, V gene, J gene, CDR3 DNA, CDR3 protein. The D gene is left open where the match is weak. Clone sizes are given selectively: once, few, many, or a class where the clone is expanded.

>-|medium-sized|TRBV10-3|TRBJ2-7
TGTGCCATCAGTGAGTCAAAGGGTTCCTACGAGCAGTACTTC
CAISESKGSYEQYF
>TRBD2|medium-sized|TRBV20-1|TRBJ2-5
TGCAGTGCTACCCAAGACCTAGCGGGGGGGGAGACCCAGTACTTC
CSATQDLAGGETQYF
>TRBD2|many|TRBV6-2/TRBV6-3|TRBJ2-7
TGTGCCAGCTCCCCGGGGGGGTCCTACGAGCAGTACTTC
CASSPGGSYEQYF
>TRBD2|many|TRBV20-1|TRBJ2-5
TGCAGTGCTAGCGGGGGGTCCCAAAGTGAGACCCAGTACTTC
CSASGGSQSETQYF
>-|-|TRBV6-5|TRBJ1-1
TGTGCCAGCGGACGAACTGGGCAGACTGAAGCTTTCTTT
CASGRTGQTEAFF
>-|medium-sized|TRBV9|TRBJ2-3
TGTGCCAGCAGCGACGGAGGGGGGGCCGGAGATACGCAGTATTTT
CASSDGGGAGDTQYF
>-|few|TRBV5-1|TRBJ1-2
TGCGCCAGCAGCTTGAACGGTGGCTACACCTTC
CASSLNGGYTF
>-|many|TRBV19|TRBJ2-3
TGTGCCAGTAGTTCAACCTTCACAGATACGCAGTATTTT
CASSSTFTDTQYF
>TRBD2|large|TRBV7-9|TRBJ2-3
TGTGCCAGCCAGGCGAGCGGGGGGGTGGATACGCAGTATTTT
CASQASGGVDTQYF
>-|medium-sized|TRBV7-9|TRBJ2-3
TGTGCCAGCAGCTTAGGATTGTCGTACGAGGCGGGTCACCAGACAGATACGCAGTATTTT
CASSLGLSYEAGHQTDTQYF
>-|few|TRBV6-5|TRBJ2-7
TGTGCCAGCACCCCAGCCAATCCAGAACGCTACGAGCAGTACTTC
CASTPANPERYEQYF
>TRBD1|once|TRBV6-5|TRBJ1-1
TGTGCCAGCAGTCAACGGGACAGCCAAGAAGCTTTCTTT
CASSQRDSQEAFF
>-|many|TRBV10-3|TRBJ2-7
TGTGCCACCGGGGACTCCTCCTACGAGCAGTACTTC
CATGDSSYEQYF
>-|-|TRBV6-2/TRBV6-3|TRBJ1-1
TGTGCCAGCAGTCACGGGCGGATGAACACTGAAGCTTTCTTT
CASSHGRMNTEAFF
>TRBD2|few|TRBV24-1|TRBJ2-1
TGTGCCACCAGTAAGATAGCGGGGGTCAGCTCCTACAATGAGCAGTTCTTC
CATSKIAGVSSYNEQFF
>-|medium-sized|TRBV28|TRBJ1-5
TGTGCCAGCAGCTACCGTCCGGGCAATATCCTTAGCAATCAGCCCCAGCATTTT
CASSYRPGNILSNQPQHF
>TRBD1|-|TRBV18|TRBJ1-3
TGTGCCAGCTCACTTACCGGGACAGGTGGGATAACGAACACCATATATTTT
CASSLTGTGGITNTIYF
>-|medium-sized|TRBV20-1|TRBJ2-7
TGCAGTGCTAGAGTGTTTCCGGGACCTGCCTACGAGCAGTACTTC
CSARVFPGPAYEQYF
>-|many|TRBV19|TRBJ1-2
TGTGCCAGTAGCTCGAATCGGGAGAGGGATGGCTACACCTTC
CASSSNRERDGYTF
>TRBD1|-|TRBV28|TRBJ1-6
TGTGCCAGCAGGATAGATGGGACAGGACCTAATTCACCCCTCCACTTT
CASRIDGTGPNSPLHF